The source of this TCR beta chain is a study of T cell responses to AZD1222 COVID-19 vaccine. In the case of this clone: As yet, its antigen is unknown.

Study conclusions and caveats: Unmutated variant regions are reportedly targeted by nearly half of spike-specific TCRs. At baseline, seropositivity was found in only six or seven AZD1222 recipients. Donors were chiefly white British, with a greater number of females, and clonal diversity was perhaps underestimated.

The study pooled second doses at about 4 or about 12 weeks. This CDR3 spans 16 amino acids. V was trimmed by 0 bases and J by 8 bases, leaving 20 bases between them. The germline CDR1 and CDR2 sequences are SGHDT and YYEEEE. Sequencing was performed with immunoSEQ multiplex PCR; in TCRdb, only in-frame clones are kept and a portion is missing. Seen here are more than 80,000 clones, roughly 90% observed once, and the top ten hold 2.5% to 3.5%. The chain combines TRBV5-6 with TRBJ1-2; maybe TRBD1 (5 bases). This TCR derives from an adult who received the AZD1222 COVID-19 vaccine. This specimen consisted of peripheral blood, obtained 28 days after the second AZD1222 dose. The CDR3 reads CASSLVLSLRAEGYTF. As DNA, the CDR3 is TGTGCCAGCAGCTTGGTACTTTCGCTCAGGGCCGAAGGCTACACCTTC.